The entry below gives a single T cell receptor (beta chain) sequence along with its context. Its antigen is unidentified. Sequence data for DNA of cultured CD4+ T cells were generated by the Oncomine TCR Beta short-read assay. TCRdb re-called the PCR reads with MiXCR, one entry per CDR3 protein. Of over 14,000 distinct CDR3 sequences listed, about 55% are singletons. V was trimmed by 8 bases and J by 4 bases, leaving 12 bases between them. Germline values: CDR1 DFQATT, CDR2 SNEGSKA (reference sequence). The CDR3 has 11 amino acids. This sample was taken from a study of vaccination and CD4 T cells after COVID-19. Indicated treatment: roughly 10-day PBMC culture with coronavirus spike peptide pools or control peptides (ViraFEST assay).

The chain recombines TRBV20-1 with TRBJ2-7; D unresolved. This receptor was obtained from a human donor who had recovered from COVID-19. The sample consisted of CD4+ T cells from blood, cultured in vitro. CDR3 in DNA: TGCAGTACCGAAAAGGGTTACGAGCAGTACTTC. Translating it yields CSTEKGYEQYF.